This TCR beta chain is drawn from a study of OX40 agonist ivuxolimab in advanced cancers. Overall study: Participants averaged about 60 years of age (range 23 to 79) and were 75% to 90% male. Overall study results and limits: Expanded peripheral T cell antigen specificity was not determined. Those patients achieving a partial response at 0.1-3.0 mg/kg showed among the lowest clonal expansion.

About this clone itself: The antigen remains unidentified.

Sequencing used immunoSEQ multiplex PCR; TCRdb keeps in-frame clones, though not all of them. Among roughly 61,000 clones, 80% to 90% were seen once, and the ten largest hold 1.5% to 2%. The CDR3 totals 16 residues. Trimming stripped 4 bases from V and 0 bases from J, with 13 bases between. Germline values: CDR1 MNHNS, CDR2 SASEGT. The specimen was CD4+ or CD8+ T cells sorted from blood, collected in a trial of the OX40 agonist ivuxolimab. This sequence joins TRBV6-1 and TRBJ1-5, with a weak D call TRBD1 (5 bases). This clonotype originated in an adult with an advanced solid tumor such as melanoma, head and neck, liver or kidney cancer. The CDR3 here is CASSGGAPYSNQPQHF. The CDR3, as DNA: TGTGCCAGCAGTGGAGGGGCTCCTTATAGCAATCAGCCCCAGCATTTT.